This TCR beta chain was identified during a study of CD8 T cells in ankylosing spondylitis. Overall study findings and caveats: Within peripheral blood, clones linked to disease were CD8+ and relatively rare.

TCRdb reprocessed the 5' RACE reads with MiXCR, giving one entry per CDR3 protein. The table records under 150,000 distinct CDR3 sequences, roughly an eighth of them present only once. In the case of this clonotype: The antigen is undetermined.

The germline V gene has CDR1 SGHTA and CDR2 FQGNSA. The germline V and J ends were trimmed by 5 bases and 1 base, with 11 bases remaining between them. CDR3 length: 14 residues. The rearrangement joins TRBV7-2 to TRBJ2-5, with D unclear. Input material: blood, either unsorted or a sorted T cell fraction (not recorded which). The receptor was isolated from a female donor with ankylosing spondylitis or in good health (not recorded which). This CDR3 is CASSTRRFQETQYF. The CDR3 nucleotides are TGTGCCAGCAGCACCAGACGATTCCAAGAGACCCAGTACTTC.